Sequencing of this TCR beta chain was carried out in a study of blood T cell repertoires in COVID-19. Study context: Sites in the United States, Italy and Spain provided acute and convalescent COVID-19 samples.

This clone was picked up one time. This CDR3 has 16 amino acids. Germline lookup yields CDR1 SGHNT and CDR2 YYREEE (reference sequence). V lost 0 bases and J 5 bases, leaving 17 bases between the germline ends. Assay used: immunoSEQ multiplex PCR; TCRdb lists only in-frame clones, some missing. The data hold 190,000 or so clones, with approximately 86% observed a single time. The sequence was obtained from a woman of 80 years or more with acute or convalescent COVID-19. The sample taken for sequencing was peripheral blood. The chain has TRBV5-4 and TRBJ2-5; maybe TRBD2 (7 bases). The CDR3 is CASSLDQGGGGETQYF. CDR3 DNA: TGTGCCAGCAGCTTGGATCAAGGGGGGGGCGGGGAGACCCAGTACTTC.